Detailed here is one T cell receptor beta chain. With 3 bases removed from V and 9 bases from J, the gap between germline ends came to 18 bases. Germline assignment: CDR1 LNHDA and CDR2 SQIVND (reference sequence). The CDR3 extends over 15 amino acids. This sample is drawn from a study of T cell responses to AZD1222 COVID-19 vaccine. TCRdb keeps only in-frame clones here, not all; method: immunoSEQ multiplex PCR. This sample yields some 89,000 clones, of which roughly 90% are seen a single time; around 2.2% belongs to the top ten. This receptor was obtained from an adult in good health. The chain joins TRBV19 to TRBJ2-1; perhaps D is TRBD1 or TRBD2 (5 bases each). This specimen was peripheral blood, taken on day 0 of AZD1222 vaccination. Here the CDR3 DNA reads TGTGCCAGTAGTATCGGGGCTAGTGGAGTCATTGAGCAGTTCTTC. Translated, it gives CASSIGASGVIEQFF.